A selection of T cell receptor beta chains follows, all from one sample in a study of immune heterogeneity within non-small cell lung tumors. Using its own MiXCR run on the multiplex PCR reads, TCRdb lists one record per CDR3 protein. The data contain tens of thousands of distinct CDR3 sequences, 25% to 30% of them singletons. Specimen: lung tumor tissue. These receptors all stem from a man aged 35-49 years with non-small cell lung cancer. Each CDR3 is given with its conserved first and last residue. The D gene is left open where the match is weak. Size is stated for part of the rows, as once, few or many counts, or as a class when the clone is expanded.

D	J	V	size	DNA	CDR3
TRBD2	TRBJ2-3	TRBV14	few	TGTGCCAGCAGCGTACGCAGACTAGCCGGTAGCACAGATACGCAGTATTTT	CASSVRRLAGSTDTQYF
TRBD1	TRBJ2-7	TRBV20-1	many	TGCAGTGCTAGAGATAGTAGGACAGGGGGCTACGAGCAGTACTTC	CSARDSRTGGYEQYF
.	TRBJ2-1	TRBV27	medium-sized	TGTGCCAGCAGTTTACTGGCAGGAAACAATGAGCAGTTCTTC	CASSLLAGNNEQFF
TRBD1	TRBJ1-5	TRBV6-1	many	TGTGCCAGCGACCCGGGACAGGGAGGTCAGCCCCAGCATTTT	CASDPGQGGQPQHF
.	TRBJ2-5	TRBV7-2	.	TGTGCCAGCAGCTCAGGGCCCCAAGAGACCCAGTACTTC	CASSSGPQETQYF
TRBD2	TRBJ2-5	TRBV20-1	.	TGCAGTGCTATAGCGGGAGGGGGTATCGAGACCCAGTACTTC	CSAIAGGGIETQYF
TRBD2	TRBJ2-7	TRBV7-2	many	TGTGCCAGCAGCTTAGATCGCGGGAGGCCCGAACCGGACTTC	CASSLDRGRPEPDF
.	TRBJ2-2	TRBV24-1	many	TGTGCCACCAGTGATTTGATGGGAAACACCGGGGAGCTGTTTTTT	CATSDLMGNTGELFF
TRBD1	TRBJ2-7	TRBV29-1	.	TGCAGCACCCGCCGGGACAGGGCTTCCTACGAGCAGTACTTC	CSTRRDRASYEQYF
.	TRBJ1-4	TRBV6-1	many	TGTGCCAGCAGTGCCTATCCGACAACTAATGAAAAACTGTTTTTT	CASSAYPTTNEKLFF
.	TRBJ2-1	TRBV10-3	many	TGTGCCATCGGACGCAGGGAGGATGAGCAGTTCTTC	CAIGRREDEQFF
TRBD2	TRBJ2-7	TRBV7-2	.	TGTCCCAGCCCCTTAGCGGCCGGGACTAGCGGGAGGGCCTCCTACGAGCAGTACTTC	CPSPLAAGTSGRASYEQYF
.	TRBJ1-2	TRBV3-1	.	TGTGTCAGCAGCCAAAACGACAGGTTGGAGGTCTATGGCTACACCTTC	CVSSQNDRLEVYGYTF
TRBD2	TRBJ2-7	TRBV19	many	TGTGCCAGTAGTTTATCGGCTAGCGGGGAGGTAGGGCAGTACTTC	CASSLSASGEVGQYF
TRBD2	TRBJ2-5	TRBV20-1	few	TGCAGTGCTAGAGATCTTCTAGCGGGCCAAGAGACCCAGTACTTC	CSARDLLAGQETQYF
.	TRBJ2-7	TRBV15	medium-sized	TGTGCCACCAGCATAGCAGGGGGGAACTACGAGCAGTACTTC	CATSIAGGNYEQYF
TRBD2	TRBJ2-5	TRBV19	.	TGTGCCAGTAGCTCTAGCGGTAAAACATGGGGAGAGACCCAGTACTTC	CASSSSGKTWGETQYF
.	TRBJ1-5	TRBV6-1	.	TGTGCCAGCAGTCTTGCCGGGACGGGAAATCAGCCCCAGCATTTT	CASSLAGTGNQPQHF
TRBD1	TRBJ1-2	TRBV6-1	.	TGTGCCAGCGGCCCCAGGGGGATGGGCGGCTACACCTTC	CASGPRGMGGYTF
.	TRBJ2-1	TRBV10-2	few	TGCGCCAGTCTTAGCGCGGCCTACAATGAGCAGTTCTTC	CASLSAAYNEQFF
TRBD1	TRBJ2-5	TRBV14	.	TGTGCCAGCAGCCAACTACCTGGACAGGTCCAAGAGACCCAGTACTTC	CASSQLPGQVQETQYF
.	TRBJ2-7	TRBV6-2/TRBV6-3	many	TGTGCCAGCAGCGAAGACTCCGCGACCTTTATCGGGACACTCTACGAGCAGTACTTC	CASSEDSATFIGTLYEQYF
TRBD1	TRBJ2-7	TRBV2	many	TGTGCCAGCAGTCCCGCCGGGACAGGCAGCACAGTTAAGTACTTC	CASSPAGTGSTVKYF
TRBD2	TRBJ2-5	TRBV15	few	TGTGCCACCAGCAGAGATGTGACTAGCGGCGTAGAGACCCAGTACTTC	CATSRDVTSGVETQYF
TRBD2	TRBJ2-3	TRBV24-1	many	TGTGCCACCAGTGATCGAAGGACTAGCGGGAGAAATAAAGATACGCAGTATTTT	CATSDRRTSGRNKDTQYF
.	TRBJ1-2	TRBV10-3	few	TGTGCCATCAGCCCCTGGGCCTACCCCCCTAACTATGGCTACACCTTC	CAISPWAYPPNYGYTF
TRBD1	TRBJ1-1	TRBV12-3/TRBV12-4	few	TGTGCCAGCAGTTTAAGGACAGGGGGTAAAGCTTTCTTT	CASSLRTGGKAFF
TRBD1	TRBJ1-5	TRBV5-6	many	TGTGCCAGCAGCTCCACAGGGGGTCTCAAGCCCCAGCATTTT	CASSSTGGLKPQHF
.	TRBJ1-1	TRBV11-2	once	TGTACCAGCAGCTCAACCCCAACGTCGGACACTGAAGCTTTCTTT	CTSSSTPTSDTEAFF
TRBD1	TRBJ2-1	TRBV7-9	.	TGTGCCAGCACCACCGGACAGGCCAATGAGCAGTTCTTC	CASTTGQANEQFF
TRBD2	TRBJ2-1	TRBV11-3	few	TGTGCCAGCAGCTTAGTAGGGACTAGCGGGGGATTTAGATCCGGCAATGAGCAGTTCTTC	CASSLVGTSGGFRSGNEQFF
TRBD1	TRBJ1-5	TRBV9	few	TGTGCCAGCAGCCCAGGACAGGGGGGTTATCAGCCCCAGCATTTT	CASSPGQGGYQPQHF
.	TRBJ2-3	TRBV2	many	TGTGCCAGCACCCTGGACATAAGCACAGATACGCAGTATTTT	CASTLDISTDTQYF
.	TRBJ2-3	TRBV20-1	many	TGCAGTGCTAGGGCCGCTAGCGAGAGCACAGATACGCAGTATTTT	CSARAASESTDTQYF
.	TRBJ1-3	TRBV6-1	.	TGTGCCAGCAGCACCACGCCCGGGAGGGACCCTAGAAACACCATATATTTT	CASSTTPGRDPRNTIYF
.	TRBJ2-2	TRBV3-2	.	TGTGCCAGCAGCTACACAGGGGAGGGCCGGTGCGGGGAGCTGTTTTTT	CASSYTGEGRCGELFF
.	TRBJ1-3	TRBV4-3	.	TGCGCCAGCAGCCATCGGGGGCCCCTCGCGGGTAACCCCATATATTTT	CASSHRGPLAGNPIYF
TRBD1	TRBJ2-2	TRBV19	many	TGTGCCAGTAGCCAGGGGGCTATAGGCACCGGGGAGCTGTTTTTT	CASSQGAIGTGELFF
TRBD1	TRBJ1-5	TRBV30	many	TGTGCCTGGAGCATCGGGACAGTTAGCAATCAGCCCCAGCATTTT	CAWSIGTVSNQPQHF
.	TRBJ2-1	TRBV28	few	TGTGCCAGCAGTTTATCAAGACCTGAGCAGTTCTTC	CASSLSRPEQFF